One TCR beta chain is described in this entry. The antigen remains undetermined. These data are taken from a study of CD8+ T cells in alopecia areata. Described treatment: oral pan-JAK inhibitor, 5-10 mg twice daily. Study conclusions and caveats: On tofacitinib, scalp clonality and expanded CD8+ clones among top 100 fell significantly.

Isolated RNA was reverse transcribed into cDNA used as the sequencing template. Assay used: immunoSEQ multiplex PCR; TCRdb lists only in-frame clones, some missing. The table lists 35,000 to 45,000 clones, roughly 92% of them singletons. Trimming pared 1 base from V and 6 bases from J, leaving 14 bases between. Germline CDR1 SGHVS, CDR2 FQNEAQ. There are 15 residues in the CDR3. The receptor was isolated from a human donor with alopecia areata. Specimen: CD8+ T cells sorted from blood, collected at week 24, from a patient treated with tofacitinib. The chain couples TRBV7-8 to TRBJ2-3; the D gene is possibly TRBD1 (5 bases). The CDR3 spells CASSLEGQGSDTQYF. The CDR3 DNA is TGTGCCAGCAGCTTAGAGGGGCAGGGTTCCGATACGCAGTATTTT.